The clone carrying this TCR beta chain was found many times. Unmatched junction bases numbered 4, after V lost 5 bases and J lost 3 bases. CDR3 length equals 14 residues. Germline CDR1 and CDR2: SGHAT and FQNNGV. The data derive from a study of low-dose radiotherapy and immunotherapy resistance in tumors. Study-wide background: With fractions of 0.5 Gy given every 2 weeks, Cohort 1 accumulated a total of 6.5 Gy. The patients were given nivolumab 240 mg every two weeks and ipilimumab 1 mg/kg every six weeks, through an intravenous route.

First-strand cDNA used TRAV- and TRBV-specific primers, covering alpha and beta chains. Amplification of TCRs used a constant-region primer and V-primer adapter for roughly 20 PCR cycles. In vitro transcription served to amplify the mRNA that had been isolated. TCRdb re-called the reads through MiXCR, storing one row per CDR3 protein. The top ten hold 2.5% to 3.5% of the sample, which has 80,000 to 90,000 distinct CDR3 sequences, roughly a sixth seen once. The time point was: before trial treatment. The study gave donors nivolumab, ipilimumab, aspirin, low-dose cyclophosphamide and low-dose radiotherapy.

This sequence originates from a male donor with prostate cancer. Sequenced material: PBMCs, taken before treatment. V gene TRBV11-2 combines with J gene TRBJ2-7, with 10 bases that match TRBD2. The CDR3 loop is CASSDSGGSYEQYF. The CDR3 DNA reads TGTGCCAGCAGCGATAGCGGGGGGAGCTACGAGCAGTACTTC.